This entry lists 24 T cell receptor beta chains sequenced from one sample in a study of blood T cell repertoires in COVID-19. The protocol was immunoSEQ multiplex PCR, while the TCRdb copy is restricted to in-frame clones and leaves out a portion. The repertoire includes about 180,000 clones, roughly 84% of them detected once, and roughly 7.2% sits in the top ten. Sequences were obtained from peripheral blood. The receptors shown here come from a woman between 35 and 50 years old with COVID-19, enrolled during active disease.

The chain has TRBV9 and TRBJ1-2; 7 bases match TRBD1. V lost 0 bases, J lost 8 bases, and 10 bases stayed unmatched. This CDR3 has 15 amino acids. Per the germline V gene, CDR1 is SGDLS and CDR2 is YYNGEE. The DNA for the CDR3 is TGTGCCAGCAGCGTAGCTACAGGGGCCTATGCGGGCTACACCTTC. This encodes CASSVATGAYAGYTF.

This clone has just a few counts. The J gene is TRBJ2-4, the V gene TRBV28; the D gene is possibly TRBD2 (6 bases). The CDR3 contains 13 residues. From germline, CDR1 is MDHEN and CDR2 SYDVKM. V gave up 3 bases and J gave up 15 bases, with 18 bases separating them. CDR3 sequence reads: CASSLVDRDLRYF. The CDR3 DNA reads TGTGCCAGCAGTTTGGTCGACCGGGACTTGAGGTACTTC. Combining the CDR3 with reference TRBV28 and TRBJ2-4 gives the whole variable domain DVKVTQSSRYLVKRTGEKVFLECVQDMDHENMFWYRQDPGLGLRLIYFSYDVKMKEKGDIPEGYSVSREKKERFSLILESASTNQTSMYLCASSLVDRDLRYFGAGTRLSVL.

The gene calls are TRBV19 and TRBJ1-2, with a tentative D call TRBD1 (5 bases). This CDR3 is 14 amino acids long. V lost 2 bases and J lost 7, with 14 bases in between. In germline, CDR1 is LNHDA, CDR2 SQIVND (reference sequence). The CDR3 sequence: CASSITGTQGGYTF. For the CDR3, the DNA is TGTGCCAGTAGTATAACAGGCACGCAGGGTGGCTACACCTTC.

The chain combines TRBV5-4 with TRBJ1-2, with TRBD1 matching over 9 bases. Germline loops: CDR1 SGHNT, CDR2 YYREEE (reference sequence). Trimming at V came to 2 bases and at J to 6 bases, leaving 8 bases not matched to a gene. This CDR3 region has 15 residues. The CDR3 coding sequence is TGTGCCAGCAGCTTCGGGGACAGGGATAAGGATGGCTACACCTTC. It is translated as CASSFGDRDKDGYTF.

This clone was counted a single time. The same CDR3 arises from other DNA sequences in this sample as well. The chain links TRBV2 to TRBJ1-1; possible D gene TRBD1, 6 bases. Per the germline V gene, CDR1 is SNHLY and CDR2 is FYNNEI. The CDR3 consists of 13 residues. V was cut by 8 bases and J by 0 bases, with 10 bases left in between. The CDR3 DNA is TGTGCCAGCCCCGGACAGCTGAACACTGAAGCTTTCTTT. It translates to CASPGQLNTEAFF.

The genes are TRBV5-4 and TRBJ1-1; tentative D call: TRBD1 (6 bases). CDR3 size: 13 residues. Trimming took off 3 bases at V and 10 bases at J, with 16 bases between the two ends. Germline values: CDR1 SGHNT, CDR2 YYREEE (reference sequence). This chain's CDR3 is CASSSRQGFGAFF. In nucleotides, the CDR3 is TGTGCCAGCAGCTCCAGGCAGGGGTTTGGAGCTTTCTTT.

In DNA, the CDR3 is TGTGCCAGCAGTGAAACTTCACCCGGACACGGTTCACCCCTCCACTTT. It specifies CASSETSPGHGSPLHF. The chain is built from TRBV6-1 and TRBJ1-6; a weak D match, TRBD1 (5 bases). CDR1 and CDR2 from the germline V gene are MNHNS and SASEGT. The CDR3 runs to 16 residues. With 2 bases removed from V and 9 bases from J, the gap between germline ends came to 17 bases.

V usage is TRBV6-4 and J usage is TRBJ2-3; 9 nucleotides line up with TRBD2. The CDR3 is 16 amino acids. The germline CDR1 and CDR2 sequences are MRHNA and SNTAGT. J lost 5 bases, V lost 0 bases, and 6 bases had no gene match. CDR3 nucleotide sequence: TGTGCCAGCAGTGACTCTAGCGGGGGAGATCTAGATACGCAGTATTTT. Translated, it gives CASSDSSGGDLDTQYF.

CDR3 region: CASKVLLYDVLTF. In DNA, the CDR3 is TGTGCCAGCAAAGTACTCCTATACGACGTCCTGACTTTC. The chain recombines TRBV27 with TRBJ2-6; D gene uncertain. Germline CDR1 reads MNHEY; CDR2 reads SMNVEV (reference sequence). V was trimmed by 7 bases and J by 11 bases, leaving 15 bases between them. The CDR3 consists of 13 residues. Full variable domain (outside the CDR3, taken from reference TRBV27 and TRBJ2-6): EAQVTQNPRYLITVTGKKLTVTCSQNMNHEYMSWYRQDPGLGLRQIYYSMNVEVTDKGDVPEGYKVSRKEKRNFPLILESPSPNQTSLYFCASKVLLYDVLTFGAGSRLTVL.

This chain joins TRBV6-6 and TRBJ2-1; D is undetermined. Germline V gene lookup returns CDR1 MNHNY and CDR2 SVGAGI (reference sequence). The CDR3 runs 14 residues. Trimming left V 4 bases short and J 8 bases short, with 15 bases between. DNA of the CDR3: TGTGCCAGCAGTTCATACCCCTTGAGCGATGAGCAGTTCTTC. The encoded protein is CASSSYPLSDEQFF.

The sample holds a few counts of this clone. The chain employs TRBV6-4 and TRBJ2-1; tentatively, D is TRBD2 (6 bases). Trimming took 2 bases from V and 2 from J, leaving 10 bases between them. The CDR3 covers 15 residues. Germline V CDR1 and CDR2: MRHNA, SNTAGT. CDR3 loop: CASSDLGGTYNEQFF. The CDR3 DNA follows: TGTGCCAGCAGTGACCTCGGGGGTACCTACAATGAGCAGTTCTTC.

The chain has TRBV11-3 and TRBJ2-7, with 7 bases that match TRBD2. With 4 bases clipped from V and 2 bases from J, the junction kept 8 bases outside the gene matches. The CDR3 runs to 15 residues. Germline CDR1 is SGHNT and CDR2 is YENEEA. The CDR3 sequence: CASSSLTSRTYEQYF. The CDR3 DNA sequence: TGTGCCAGCAGCTCATTGACTAGCAGGACCTACGAGCAGTACTTC. Based on the CDR3 plus reference TRBV11-3 and TRBJ2-7, the full variable domain is EAGVVQSPRYKIIEKKQPVAFWCNPISGHNTLYWYLQNLGQGPELLIRYENEEAVDDSQLPKDRFSAERLKGVDSTLKIQPAELGDSAVYLCASSSLTSRTYEQYFGPGTRLTVT.

V usage is TRBV7-9 and J usage is TRBJ2-2; 12 bases are a match to TRBD2. The CDR3 has 16 amino acids. Trimming cost V 8 bases and J 4 bases; bases outside gene matches: 8. Germline V lookup: CDR1 SEHNR, CDR2 FQNEAQ (reference sequence). CDR3 in amino acids: CASAILAGGGTGELFF. In DNA form, the CDR3 reads TGTGCCAGCGCTATACTAGCGGGGGGCGGCACCGGGGAGCTGTTTTTT. The entire variable domain, with the rest obtained from reference TRBV7-9 and TRBJ2-2, is as follows: DTGVSQNPRHKITKRGQNVTFRCDPISEHNRLYWYRQTLGQGPEFLTYFQNEAQLEKSRLLSDRFSAERPKGSFSTLEIQRTEQGDSAMYLCASAILAGGGTGELFFGEGSRLTVL.

This chain links TRBV5-4 with TRBJ1-6; D is perhaps TRBD1 (6 bases). The CDR3 consists of 14 residues. V was cut by 0 bases and J by 7 bases, with 8 bases left in between. Germline values: CDR1 SGHNT, CDR2 YYREEE (reference sequence). DNA of the CDR3: TGTGCCAGCAGCTTGGGGACAGCCAATTCACCCCTCCACTTT. Protein: CASSLGTANSPLHF.

This chain links TRBV19 with TRBJ2-2, with unresolved D. V lost 4 bases and J 0 bases, leaving 6 bases between the germline ends. The length of the CDR3 is 14 residues. Germline CDR1 is LNHDA and CDR2 is SQIVND (reference sequence). The CDR3 region has the DNA TGTGCCAGTAGTACCACACCGAACACCGGGGAGCTGTTTTTT. Residues: CASSTTPNTGELFF.

V is TRBV10-3 and J is TRBJ2-3, with D perhaps TRBD1 (5 bases). This CDR3 has 13 amino acids. CDR1 ENHRY and CDR2 SYGVKD come from the germline V gene. Trimming removed 4 bases from V and 3 bases from J, with 8 bases in between. CDR3 sequence reads: CAISGAGTDTQYF. For the CDR3, the DNA is TGTGCCATCAGTGGGGCAGGGACAGATACGCAGTATTTT.

This clone has just a few counts. V is TRBV6-4 and J is TRBJ2-7, with a possible D match to TRBD1 (6 bases). V gave up 6 bases and J gave up 1 base, with 13 bases separating them. Germline CDR1 and CDR2: MRHNA and SNTAGT. The CDR3 is made up of 14 amino acids. The CDR3 region is CASSLNTGSYEQYF. The CDR3 DNA sequence: TGTGCCAGCAGCCTAAATACAGGGTCCTACGAGCAGTACTTC.

The chain uses TRBV7-8 and TRBJ1-1; D is perhaps TRBD1 (5 bases). This CDR3 region has 17 residues. Germline assignment: CDR1 SGHVS and CDR2 FQNEAQ. Trimming took 6 bases from V and 0 from J, leaving 20 bases between them. CDR3 DNA: TGTGCCAGCAGGGTCAGGGACTCAGGGAGCTTGAACACTGAAGCTTTCTTT. It codes for CASRVRDSGSLNTEAFF. Based on the CDR3 plus reference TRBV7-8 and TRBJ1-1, the full variable domain is GAGVSQSPRYKVAKRGQDVALRCDPISGHVSLFWYQQALGQGPEFLTYFQNEAQLDKSGLPSDRFFAERPEGSVSTLKIQRTQQEDSAVYLCASRVRDSGSLNTEAFFGQGTRLTVV.

The rearrangement joins TRBV28 to TRBJ2-1; possible D gene TRBD1, 6 bases. Between the trimmed V and J ends, which lost 3 bases and 9 bases, there was a span of 21 bases. Germline loops: CDR1 MDHEN, CDR2 SYDVKM. There are 16 residues in the CDR3. In nucleotides, the CDR3 is TGTGCCAGCAGTTTCCCGCTACAGGGCCCAGATACTGAGCAGTTCTTC. This encodes CASSFPLQGPDTEQFF.

This chain links TRBV10-2 with TRBJ1-4; 10 bases line up with TRBD1. The junction had 8 bases not matched to a gene; V was cut back by 7 bases and J by 6 bases. The V gene's germline CDR1 is WSHSY and CDR2 SAAADI. The CDR3 consists of 15 residues. CDR3 region: CASKGPGTGDEKLFF. CDR3 nucleotide sequence: TGCGCCAGCAAGGGTCCCGGGACAGGGGATGAAAAACTGTTTTTT.

The V gene is TRBV18, the J gene TRBJ1-4; D is undetermined. CDR1 is KGHSH and CDR2 is LQKENI in the germline V gene. The CDR3 runs to 14 residues. With 2 bases removed from V and 1 base from J, the gap between germline ends came to 5 bases. DNA of the CDR3: TGTGCCAGCTCACCATTAGTAACTAATGAAAAACTGTTTTTT. This translates into CASSPLVTNEKLFF.

The chain recombines TRBV28 with TRBJ2-1; the match to TRBD2 covers 7 bases. Germline values: CDR1 MDHEN, CDR2 SYDVKM. The CDR3 runs to 15 residues. J gave up 12 bases and V 1 base, and 12 bases lay outside the gene matches. The CDR3, as DNA: TGTGCCAGCAGTTTATCCCCGACTAGCCCGGACACGCAGTTCTTC. Protein: CASSLSPTSPDTQFF.

The chain recombines TRBV7-9 with TRBJ1-1, with unresolved D. Trimming cost V 5 bases and J 0 bases, with 7 bases left between them. The CDR3 has 13 amino acids. Germline CDR1 reads SEHNR; CDR2 reads FQNEAQ (reference sequence). As DNA, the CDR3 is TGTGCCAGCAGCCCAGAAGTGAACACTGAAGCTTTCTTT. Translated: CASSPEVNTEAFF.

The chain employs TRBV7-2 and TRBJ1-1; no definite D call. The length of the CDR3 is 13 residues. Trimming shortened V by 5 bases and J by 1 base, and 8 bases separated the two germline ends. Germline V gene data show CDR1 as SGHTA and CDR2 as FQGNSA. The CDR3 DNA reads TGTGCCAGCAGCCCTAAGCGGAACACTGAAGCTTTCTTT. This sequence encodes CASSPKRNTEAFF. The full variable domain, rest sourced from reference TRBV7-2 and TRBJ1-1, is GAGVSQSPSNKVTEKGKDVELRCDPISGHTALYWYRQSLGQGLEFLIYFQGNSAPDKSGLPSDRFSAERTGGSVSTLTIQRTQQEDSAVYLCASSPKRNTEAFFGQGTRLTVV.